This TCR beta chain stems from a study of T-cell memory formation after mild COVID-19. Overall study results and limits: Clones that got smaller from day 15 to 85 had even CD4/CD8, while clones growing later tipped toward CD4+.

This clonotype showed up many times. Its antigen is unidentified. Germline assignment: CDR1 MGHDK and CDR2 SYGVNS. J was trimmed by 5 bases and V by 3 bases; bases with no gene match: 12. The CDR3 is 17 amino acids. TCRdb re-called the 5' RACE reads through MiXCR, storing one row per CDR3 protein. The sample holds 30,000 to 40,000 distinct CDR3 sequences, roughly 11% seen once. The clonotype was recovered from a man between 18 and 35 years old who had mild COVID-19 (a few samples of this study predate the infection). Cell type and time point are not known. The chain links TRBV25-1 to TRBJ1-1; 10 bases map to TRBD1. Sequencing was done on a sample of PBMCs or a T cell subset sorted from them (not recorded which). The CDR3 loop reads CASSERSGTGVGTEAFF. CDR3 coding DNA: TGTGCCAGCAGTGAGCGATCCGGGACAGGGGTTGGGACTGAAGCTTTCTTT.